The rows below give T cell receptor beta chains drawn from one sample of a study of OX40 agonist ivuxolimab in advanced cancers. Sequencing used immunoSEQ multiplex PCR; TCRdb keeps in-frame clones, though not all of them. The data contain approximately 40,000 clones, about 80% of them singletons. Sequencing used CD4+ or CD8+ T cells sorted from blood, obtained in a trial of the OX40 agonist ivuxolimab. These receptors were obtained from an adult with an advanced solid tumor such as melanoma, head and neck, liver or kidney cancer. Each CDR3 is given with its conserved first and last residue. The D gene is left open where the match is weak. Expanded clones get a size class; other rows say once, few or many, or leave the size out.

d_call clone_size j_call v_call cdr3_aa cdr3_nt
. . TRBJ1-1 TRBV10-2 CASRAGATEAFF TGCGCCAGCAGAGCAGGGGCGACTGAAGCTTTCTTT
. . TRBJ1-3 TRBV6-6 CASSYDISGNTIYF TGTGCCAGCAGTTACGATATCTCTGGAAACACCATATATTTT
. few TRBJ1-1 TRBV30 CAWRMTVNTEAFF TGTGCCTGGAGGATGACAGTGAACACTGAAGCTTTCTTT
. . TRBJ1-2 TRBV5-1 CASSLDPGIEGYGYTF TGCGCCAGCAGCTTGGACCCCGGAATCGAGGGCTATGGCTACACCTTC
. . TRBJ2-2 TRBV29-1 CSAGGRSTGELFF TGCAGCGCCGGCGGCCGCAGCACCGGGGAGCTGTTTTTT
TRBD2 . TRBJ2-7 TRBV7-9 CASSQGTSAISYEQYF TGTGCCAGCAGCCAGGGGACTAGCGCAATTTCCTACGAGCAGTACTTC
TRBD2 . TRBJ2-7 TRBV4-1 CASSQDPPELLAARYEQYF TGCGCCAGCAGCCAAGATCCGCCAGAGTTACTAGCGGCCCGCTACGAGCAGTACTTC
TRBD2 . TRBJ2-5 TRBV19 CASSIQGAGGQETQYF TGTGCCAGTAGTATCCAGGGAGCGGGAGGGCAAGAGACCCAGTACTTC
. . TRBJ1-5 TRBV6-5 CASSFGGNQPQHF TGTGCCAGCAGTTTTGGGGGCAATCAGCCCCAGCATTTT
TRBD1 . TRBJ1-1 TRBV5-1 CASSLWGQTNTEAFF TGCGCCAGCAGCTTGTGGGGACAGACGAACACTGAAGCTTTCTTT
. . TRBJ1-1 TRBV25-1 CASTEDTNTEAFF TGTGCCAGCACTGAGGACACGAACACTGAAGCTTTCTTT
. . TRBJ1-1 TRBV18 CASLTAGPNTEAFF TGTGCCAGCCTTACGGCGGGGCCGAACACTGAAGCTTTCTTT
TRBD1 . TRBJ2-7 TRBV9 CASSMTGSDEQYF TGTGCCAGCAGCATGACAGGGTCCGACGAGCAGTACTTC
TRBD2 . TRBJ2-3 TRBV10-3 CAIGRGAEGTDTQYF TGTGCCATTGGGCGGGGGGCTGAGGGCACAGATACGCAGTATTTT
TRBD2 . TRBJ2-2 TRBV7-9 CASSLTSGSTGELFF TGTGCCAGCAGCTTGACTAGCGGGAGTACCGGGGAGCTGTTTTTT
. . TRBJ2-3 TRBV30 CAWNIALGTDTQYF TGTGCCTGGAACATAGCGTTAGGCACAGATACGCAGTATTTT
TRBD1 . TRBJ2-1 TRBV5-4 CASSPGTGIYNEQFF TGTGCCAGCAGCCCGGGGACAGGCATCTACAATGAGCAGTTCTTC
. . TRBJ2-5 TRBV27 CASSFISRLGETQYF TGTGCCAGCAGTTTCATATCGCGACTCGGAGAGACCCAGTACTTC
TRBD2 . TRBJ2-1 TRBV9 CASSPRTSGNDEQFF TGTGCCAGCAGCCCCCGGACTAGCGGGAACGATGAGCAGTTCTTC
. . TRBJ2-1 TRBV18 CASSPQQYNEQFF TGTGCCAGCTCTCCGCAACAGTACAATGAGCAGTTCTTC
TRBD2 . TRBJ2-2 TRBV7-7 CASSPIAGVGTGELFF TGTGCCAGCAGCCCCATAGCGGGAGTGGGCACCGGGGAGCTGTTTTTT
TRBD2 . TRBJ2-7 TRBV29-1 CSVDAGGHSNYEQYF TGCAGCGTTGACGCGGGGGGACACTCTAACTACGAGCAGTACTTC
. . TRBJ2-5 TRBV5-1 CASSSLPLQGFQETQYF TGCGCCAGCAGCTCCCTTCCACTACAGGGTTTTCAAGAGACCCAGTACTTC
TRBD1 few TRBJ1-1 TRBV29-1 CSGDRVGGTEAFF TGCAGCGGTGACAGGGTCGGAGGCACTGAAGCTTTCTTT
. . TRBJ2-7 TRBV4-1 CASSDSYEQYF TGCGCCAGCAGCGACTCCTACGAGCAGTACTTC
. . TRBJ1-2 TRBV20-1 CSASGGRGYTF TGCAGTGCTAGCGGGGGACGTGGCTACACCTTC
. . TRBJ2-3 TRBV6-5 CASSYSNGGTDTQYF TGTGCCAGCAGTTACTCGAATGGAGGGACAGATACGCAGTATTTT
. . TRBJ2-7 TRBV5-6 CASTRLGEQYF TGTGCCAGCACTAGACTCGGCGAGCAGTACTTC
. . TRBJ2-2 TRBV18 CASSPRQDTGELFF TGTGCCAGCTCACCGCGACAGGACACCGGGGAGCTGTTTTTT
TRBD2 . TRBJ2-3 TRBV6-1 CASSDLAGAADTQYF TGTGCCAGCAGTGACCTAGCGGGAGCGGCAGATACGCAGTATTTT
TRBD2 . TRBJ2-3 TRBV11-2 CASSPRLAGETDTQYF TGTGCCAGCAGCCCCCGACTAGCGGGAGAGACAGATACGCAGTATTTT
. . TRBJ2-3 TRBV6-1 CASSDGFTDTQYF TGTGCCAGCAGTGATGGGTTCACAGATACGCAGTATTTT
TRBD1 . TRBJ2-7 TRBV6-9 CASSYLRGPGCYEQYF TGTGCCAGCAGTTATCTAAGGGGGCCAGGGTGCTACGAGCAGTACTTC
TRBD2 . TRBJ2-7 TRBV29-1 CSGGTSGRVYEQYF TGCAGCGGCGGGACTAGCGGGAGGGTTTACGAGCAGTACTTC
TRBD1 . TRBJ2-7 TRBV28 CASSLDLTDRGYRGVQYF TGTGCCAGCAGTTTAGACTTAACGGACAGGGGGTATCGAGGGGTGCAGTACTTC